A selection of T cell receptor beta chains follows, all from one sample in a study of blood T cell repertoires in COVID-19. Libraries were prepared by immunoSEQ multiplex PCR; TCRdb keeps only in-frame clonotypes and omits some of them. The table includes more than 200,000 clones, 90% to 95% detected once. Sequenced material: PBMCs or T cells enriched from blood (not recorded which). These receptors came from a woman between 18 and 30 years old who had recovered from COVID-19. CDR3s include the opening cysteine and the closing phenylalanine or tryptophan. The order of the fields is J gene, V gene, clone size, D gene, CDR3 protein, CDR3 DNA. A D gene is named only where the DNA matches it firmly. Clone size appears in some rows only: once, few, many, or a class for an expanded clone.

>TRBJ2-3|TRBV19|-|TRBD2
CASSGLAGVDTQYF
TGTGCCAGTAGTGGACTAGCGGGCGTGGATACGCAGTATTTT
>TRBJ1-2|TRBV2|-|-
CASSELEKDLNYGYTF
TGTGCCAGCAGTGAATTAGAGAAAGACTTAAACTATGGCTACACCTTC
>TRBJ1-5|TRBV24-1|few|-
CATSTYSNQPQHF
TGTGCCACCAGTACCTATAGCAATCAGCCCCAGCATTTT
>TRBJ1-1|TRBV28|once|-
CASRSNTEAFF
TGTGCCAGCAGGAGCAACACTGAAGCTTTCTTT
>TRBJ1-4|TRBV7-6|-|-
CASRSGREANEKLFF
TGTGCCAGCAGGTCGGGGCGGGAGGCTAATGAAAAACTGTTTTTT
>TRBJ2-2|TRBV15|-|-
CATSRDLLNTGELFF
TGTGCCACCAGCAGAGATCTCCTGAACACCGGGGAGCTGTTTTTT
>TRBJ1-2|TRBV24-1|-|TRBD1
CATSDPLVDRGSNYGYTF
TGTGCCACCAGTGATCCCCTAGTGGACAGGGGGTCTAACTATGGCTACACCTTC
>TRBJ1-2|TRBV11-3|-|-
CASSLGVEGYTF
TGTGCCAGCAGCTTGGGAGTCGAAGGCTACACCTTC
>TRBJ2-1|TRBV5-4|-|TRBD2
CASSLQGRLAGYNEQFF
TGTGCCAGCAGCTTGCAGGGCCGGCTAGCGGGCTACAATGAGCAGTTCTTC
>TRBJ1-1|TRBV3-1/TRBV3-2|-|TRBD1
CASRPSYRDRGLNTEAFF
TGTGCCAGCAGACCGTCCTACCGGGACAGGGGTCTGAACACTGAAGCTTTCTTT
>TRBJ2-2|TRBV24-1|-|-
CATSGGGAGTGELFF
TGTGCCACCAGTGGTGGGGGCGCGGGCACCGGGGAGCTGTTTTTT
>TRBJ2-3|TRBV5-1|once|TRBD2
CASSYPGLAGGDTQYF
TGCGCCAGCAGCTACCCGGGACTAGCGGGAGGTGATACGCAGTATTTT
>TRBJ1-1|TRBV7-9|once|TRBD1
CASSMGQGSSF
TGTGCCAGCAGCATGGGACAGGGGTCCTCATTT
>TRBJ1-2|TRBV10-3|-|-
CAISGGDMANYGYTF
TGTGCCATCAGTGGGGGAGACATGGCTAACTATGGCTACACCTTC
>TRBJ1-1|TRBV7-9|-|TRBD1
CASSSWTGGNTEAFF
TGTGCCAGCAGCTCCTGGACAGGGGGTAACACTGAAGCTTTCTTT
>TRBJ1-5|TRBV28|-|-
CASSLSTGWQPQHF
TGTGCCAGCAGTTTATCAACAGGGTGGCAGCCCCAGCATTTT